The source of this T cell receptor beta chain is a study of blood T cell repertoires in COVID-19. Study-level information: Nucleic acid was either cDNA or gDNA, and it came from T cells, B-cell-depleted T cells, or PBMCs.

Grouping used clinical history reported by participants in a survey and questionnaire. Shortly before study entry, within 2 weeks, exposed participants had met a COVID-19 case. The germline gives CDR1 MNHEY, CDR2 SMNVEV (reference sequence). Trimming took 6 bases from V and 0 from J, leaving 15 bases between them. The CDR3 has 16 residues. Authors' data handling: Amplified reference gene primers provided the basis for estimating nucleated cell counts. The protocol was immunoSEQ multiplex PCR, while the TCRdb copy is restricted to in-frame clones and leaves out a portion. The D gene and trimming were derived from the DNA, and the V and J assignments and clone size from that table. The table lists some 270,000 clones, 75% to 90% of them singletons.

The TCR originated in a woman in her 40s who had been exposed to COVID-19. The chain is built from TRBV27 and TRBJ1-3; D not resolved. Sequenced material: PBMCs or T cells enriched from blood (not recorded which). CDR3 in DNA: TGTGCCAGCAGACCCCTTGTTGCGGGCTCTGGAAACACCATATATTTT. This encodes CASRPLVAGSGNTIYF.